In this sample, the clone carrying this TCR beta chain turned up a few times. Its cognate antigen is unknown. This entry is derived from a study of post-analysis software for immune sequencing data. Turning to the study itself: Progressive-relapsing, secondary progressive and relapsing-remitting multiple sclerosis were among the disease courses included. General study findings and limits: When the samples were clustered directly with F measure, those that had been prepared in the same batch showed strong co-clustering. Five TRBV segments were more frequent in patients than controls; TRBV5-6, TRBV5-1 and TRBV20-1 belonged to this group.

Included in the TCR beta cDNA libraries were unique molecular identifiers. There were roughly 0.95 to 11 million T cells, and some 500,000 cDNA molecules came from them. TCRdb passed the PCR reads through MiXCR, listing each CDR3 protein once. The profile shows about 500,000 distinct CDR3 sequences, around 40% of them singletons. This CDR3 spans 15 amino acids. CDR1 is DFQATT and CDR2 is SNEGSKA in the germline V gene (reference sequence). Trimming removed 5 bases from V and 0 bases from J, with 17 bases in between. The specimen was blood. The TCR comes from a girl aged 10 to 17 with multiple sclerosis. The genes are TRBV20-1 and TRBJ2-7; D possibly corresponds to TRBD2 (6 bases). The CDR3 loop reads CSAPHYSGYSYEQYF. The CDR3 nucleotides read TGCAGTGCTCCTCACTATAGCGGTTACTCCTACGAGCAGTACTTC.